A selection of T cell receptor beta chains follows, all from one sample in a study of beta chain features in type 1 diabetes. Assay used: immunoSEQ multiplex PCR; TCRdb lists only in-frame clones, some missing. The sample includes around 250,000 clones, about 24% of them seen just once. Sequencing input: naive CD4+ T cells from blood. These receptors came from a woman between 25 and 40 years old with type 1 diabetes. Each CDR3 is given with its conserved first and last residue. A D gene is named only where the DNA matches it firmly.

D gene | V gene | CDR3 protein
TRBD1 | TRBV29-1 | CSVEGDRDLETQYF
TRBD2 | TRBV29-1 | CSVLGTSGRINEQFF
TRBD2 | TRBV14 | CASSQGKTSGKYQETQYF
NA | TRBV30 | CASSTGYGYTF
TRBD1 | TRBV7-3 | CASSKDRAGTGELFF
NA | TRBV4-1 | CASSQGRQDSYEQYF
TRBD2 | TRBV27 | CASSSRLAGETYNEQFF
NA | TRBV2 | CASSEGGGYYGYTF
TRBD1 | TRBV28 | CASSTAGTEKETQYF
TRBD1 | TRBV28 | CASSSVGQAQNIQYF
TRBD2 | TRBV5-1 | CASSWTSGPNEQFF
NA | TRBV5-4 | CASSLARSDTQYF
TRBD1 | TRBV5-1 | CASSLGTGTGNTIYF
TRBD1 | TRBV18 | CASSPRVTGGYEQYF
TRBD2 | TRBV19 | CASSVGLAGIPSYNEQFF
NA | TRBV28 | CASSLPGKSQPQHF
NA | TRBV7-3 | CASSLMLARGNEQFF
NA | TRBV7-8 | CASSLSRGYQPQHF
TRBD2 | TRBV15 | CATSRSGLADYEQYF
TRBD1 | TRBV29-1 | CSGVTGQGQQTQYF
NA | TRBV29-1 | CSVDRGGETQYF
NA | TRBV6-6 | CASSGLRGISYEQYF
TRBD2 | TRBV6-1 | CASSEVTSGSYEQYF
TRBD1 | TRBV4-1 | CASSQGEGTGRETQYF
NA | TRBV18 | CASSTNNQPQHF
TRBD1 | TRBV15 | CATSRQGVGGNTIYF
TRBD2 | TRBV28 | CASSPWTSVQETQYF
NA | TRBV5-1 | CASSQRVGADTQYF
NA | TRBV30 | CAWSVLGEQPQHF
TRBD2 | TRBV6-1 | CASSELILAGGQQFF
NA | TRBV7-9 | CASSLGGFISNQPQHF
TRBD1 | TRBV20-1 | CSARTGYGYTF
TRBD1 | TRBV13 | CASSLTGVLTYEQYF
TRBD1 | TRBV5-1 | CASSAGTGGSYGYTF
NA | TRBV11-2 | CASSFHLDSFTQETQYF
NA | TRBV6-6 | CASKQTGNTEAFF
NA | TRBV29-1 | CSVVGREVVQYF
NA | TRBV5-1 | CASSLVIGGEETQYF
TRBD1 | TRBV6-1 | CASSVNRDRARDTQYF
TRBD2 | TRBV18 | CASSPQETSGADTQYF